The 27 T cell receptor beta chains listed next were all sequenced from one sample in a study of post-analysis software for immune sequencing data. Included in the TCR beta cDNA libraries were unique molecular identifiers. TCRdb re-called the PCR reads with MiXCR, one entry per CDR3 protein. Of 550,000 to 700,000 distinct CDR3 sequences listed, 44% are singletons. These receptors are not linked to any known antigen. Study conclusions and caveats: Controls showed lower frequencies than patients for a handful of TRBV segments, and TRBV5-6, TRBV5-1 and TRBV20-1 were among these.

The specimen sequenced was blood. These TCRs come from a girl under 18 with multiple sclerosis.

This rearrangement joins TRBV12-3 or TRBV12-4 to TRBJ1-1, with D possibly being TRBD1 (5 bases). The CDR3 loop spans 15 amino acids. The V gene lost 0 bases and the J gene lost 1 base, with 9 bases spanning the gap. The chain's CDR3 is CASSLAAGTNTEAFF. CDR3 nucleotides: TGTGCCAGCAGTTTAGCCGCAGGGACGAACACTGAAGCTTTCTTT.

As to this clonotype: At one of its ends the junction is not consistent with the germline gene, which may arise from a read error. The chain combines TRBV10-3 with TRBJ1-2; D might be TRBD1 (5 bases). CDR1 and CDR2 from the germline V gene are ENHRY and SYGVKD. This CDR3 is 15 amino acids long. As DNA, the CDR3 is TGTACCATCAGTGAGTCAGGGCAGGGCTTCTATGGCTACACCTTC. This codes for CTISESGQGFYGYTF.

Points on this clonotype: Its ends do not fully match the called genes, so a read error is possible. The gene calls are TRBV5-1 and TRBJ1-1, with 11 bases aligning to TRBD1. This CDR3 is built from 13 residues. The germline V gene encodes CDR1 SGHRS and CDR2 YFSETQ. The CDR3 sequence is CACSLEGTGGAFF. CDR3 in DNA: TGCGCCTGCAGCTTGGAGGGGACAGGGGGAGCTTTCTTT.

This clonotype was recorded a few times. The chain carries TRBV29-1 and TRBJ2-7; tentatively, D is TRBD1 (6 bases). The CDR3 spans 13 residues. V gave up 4 bases and J gave up 4 bases, with 14 bases separating them. CDR1 and CDR2 (germline): SQVTM, ANQGSEA. The CDR3 here is CSVVAQGQYEQYF. For the CDR3, the DNA is TGCAGCGTTGTCGCACAGGGTCAGTACGAGCAGTACTTC.

This clonotype was picked up a small number of times. J is TRBJ2-1 and V is TRBV7-9, with TRBD2 matching over 10 bases. Germline CDR1 reads SEHNR; CDR2 reads FQNEAQ (reference sequence). With V trimmed by 6 bases and J by 8 bases, 10 bases remained unmatched. The CDR3 runs 15 residues. The chain's CDR3 is CASSRKAGGFDEQFF. In DNA, the CDR3 is TGTGCCAGCAGTCGTAAAGCGGGAGGGTTCGATGAGCAGTTCTTC.

This clonotype was recorded once. This sequence joins TRBV29-1 and TRBJ2-5; possible D gene TRBD1, 6 bases. This CDR3 comprises 12 residues. The germline V and J ends were trimmed by 5 bases and 5 bases, with 12 bases remaining between them. Germline CDR1 and CDR2: SQVTM and ANQGSEA. The CDR3 sequence is CSVRQARETQYF. The CDR3 coding sequence is TGCAGCGTTCGACAGGCGCGGGAGACCCAGTACTTC.

The genes are TRBV3-1 and TRBJ1-2; TRBD1 matches at 11 bases. In germline, CDR1 is LGHDT, CDR2 YNNKEL (reference sequence). The CDR3 totals 13 residues. Unmatched junction bases numbered 7, after V lost 4 bases and J lost 12 bases. The CDR3 sequence is CASSPRTGGVHTF. CDR3 sequence (DNA): TGTGCCAGCAGCCCCCGGACAGGGGGCGTTCACACCTTC.

This clonotype was counted a few times. The J gene is TRBJ2-5, the V gene TRBV5-5; possibly TRBD1 for D (10 bases). Gene TRBJ2-7 matches the end of the DNA better, so the J call may be wrong. Germline CDR1 and CDR2: SGHKS and YYEKEE (reference sequence). This CDR3 is 21 amino acids long. The CDR3 region has the DNA TGTGCCAGCAGAAAAGGACAGGGGGTCGGTAGCGGGAGTGGGAATCCCTACGAGCAGTACTTC. Amino acid sequence: CASRKGQGVGSGSGNPYEQYF.

A few counts support this clonotype. The chain has TRBV6-6 and TRBJ2-4; TRBD2 matches 7 bases. V dropped 2 bases and J dropped 7; count of bases not matched to a gene: 8. This CDR3 spans 15 amino acids. Germline CDR1 is MNHNY and CDR2 is SVGAGI (reference sequence). The CDR3 loop reads CASSYVRTSDNIQYF. The CDR3 DNA is TGTGCCAGCAGTTACGTCCGGACTAGTGACAACATTCAGTACTTC.

The chain couples TRBV6-5 to TRBJ1-2, with TRBD1 matching over 8 bases. CDR1 is MNHEY, CDR2 SVGAGI, per germline. Unmatched junction bases numbered 11, after V lost 6 bases and J lost 8 bases. The CDR3 sequence is 14 residues long. The CDR3 DNA reads TGTGCCAGCAGACGTGCCGGGACAGGTGAAGGCTACACCTTC. Its protein is CASRRAGTGEGYTF.

V is TRBV27 and J is TRBJ1-2; 7 nucleotides line up with TRBD1. CDR3 length equals 14 residues. V gave up 7 bases and J gave up 5 bases; unmatched junction bases: 10. CDR1 MNHEY and CDR2 SMNVEV come from the germline V gene (reference sequence). The CDR3 here is CASTWGGGGYGYTF. For the CDR3, the DNA is TGTGCCAGCACCTGGGGAGGGGGCGGTTATGGCTACACCTTC.

CDR3 bases: TGTGCCAGTAGTATCGGACAGCTCAATCAGCCCCAGCATTTT. As protein: CASSIGQLNQPQHF. This sequence joins TRBV19 and TRBJ1-5; the D gene is possibly TRBD1 (6 bases). CDR1 is LNHDA and CDR2 is SQIVND in the germline V gene (reference sequence). The CDR3 covers 14 residues. V was trimmed by 3 bases and J by 3 bases, leaving 9 bases between them.

The J gene is TRBJ2-7, the V gene TRBV20-1; the D gene is possibly TRBD1 (5 bases). This CDR3 is built from 13 residues. Germline-derived CDR1 and CDR2 are DFQATT and SNEGSKA (reference sequence). V was trimmed by 0 bases and J by 6 bases, leaving 12 bases between them. The CDR3 spells CSARDPRAGEQYF. In DNA, the CDR3 is TGCAGTGCTAGAGATCCCAGGGCCGGCGAGCAGTACTTC.

There are a few counts of this clonotype. The chain employs TRBV5-1 and TRBJ2-1; 9 nucleotides match TRBD2. The junction had 8 bases not matched to a gene; V was cut back by 0 bases and J by 10 bases. CDR3 length: 15 residues. CDR1 is SGHRS, CDR2 YFSETQ, per germline. CDR3 DNA: TGCGCCAGCAGCTTGGTCCTAGCGGGGATAGAAGAGCAGTTCTTC. It translates to CASSLVLAGIEEQFF.

This sequence joins TRBV20-1 and TRBJ2-1, with 8 bases identical to TRBD2. After removal of 6 bases from V and 9 bases from J, the junction contained 13 bases not matched to a gene. The germline V gene encodes CDR1 DFQATT and CDR2 SNEGSKA (reference sequence). The CDR3 extends over 14 amino acids. CDR3 residues: CSAFGTRSQGEQFF. Written as DNA, the CDR3 is TGCAGTGCGTTCGGGACTAGATCGCAGGGTGAGCAGTTCTTC.

The chain recombines TRBV5-1 with TRBJ2-1, with D perhaps TRBD2 (6 bases). The length of the CDR3 is 15 residues. V gave up 8 bases and J gave up 6 bases, with 21 bases separating them. Germline V gives CDR1 SGHRS, CDR2 YFSETQ. CDR3 sequence reads: CASSAGTRRGNEQFF. The CDR3, as DNA: TGCGCCAGTAGCGCCGGGACCAGGAGGGGCAATGAGCAGTTCTTC.

This clonotype was seen only a few times. V usage is TRBV7-9 and J usage is TRBJ2-1; TRBD2 aligns across 13 bases. This CDR3 is 15 amino acids long. The V gene's germline CDR1 is SEHNR and CDR2 FQNEAQ (reference sequence). V was clipped by 4 bases and J by 9 bases; unmatched bases: 6. The CDR3 DNA is TGTGCCAGCAGCTCACTAGCGGGGGGGCCTAGTGAGCAGTTCTTC. Protein: CASSSLAGGPSEQFF.

J is TRBJ1-2 and V is TRBV12-3 or TRBV12-4; D gene uncertain. The CDR3 loop spans 13 amino acids. V lost 3 bases to trimming and J lost 3 bases, with 8 bases between them. The CDR3 protein is CASSFTLHYGYTF. The CDR3 coding sequence is TGTGCCAGCAGTTTCACACTACACTATGGCTACACCTTC.

The genes are TRBV18 and TRBJ1-1; a possible D gene is TRBD1 (6 bases). With 2 bases removed from V and 7 bases from J, the gap between germline ends came to 14 bases. The CDR3 runs 14 residues. The germline V gene encodes CDR1 KGHSH and CDR2 LQKENI. The CDR3 protein is CASSPTEGVGEAFF. CDR3 bases: TGTGCCAGCTCACCAACGGAGGGGGTAGGTGAAGCTTTCTTT.

CDR3 DNA: TGCGCCAGCAGCTTTGGGGTGACAGGGAAGGACGAGCAGTACTTC. Amino acid sequence: CASSFGVTGKDEQYF. The chain uses TRBV5-1 and TRBJ2-7; 7 nucleotides match TRBD1. Germline loops: CDR1 SGHRS, CDR2 YFSETQ. The ends lost 2 bases at V and 5 bases at J; junction bases unmatched: 10. The CDR3 is 15 residues long.

This clonotype was counted only a few times. This chain uses TRBV10-3 with TRBJ2-1, with a tentative D call TRBD2 (6 bases). This CDR3 region has 13 residues. Per the germline V gene, CDR1 is ENHRY and CDR2 is SYGVKD. Between the trimmed V and J ends, which lost 9 bases and 9 bases, there was a span of 18 bases. In DNA, the CDR3 is TGTGCCATGACTAAAAGTGAGGAGGGTGAGCAGTTCTTC. Translated, it gives CAMTKSEEGEQFF.

This clonotype is a singleton in its sample. The chain recombines TRBV12-3 or TRBV12-4 with TRBJ1-2, with 7 nucleotides matching TRBD1. J lost 6 bases, V lost 3 bases, and 7 bases had no gene match. CDR3 length: 14 amino acids. CDR3 region: CASSFGGGADGYTF. CDR3 sequence (DNA): TGTGCCAGCAGTTTCGGAGGGGGCGCTGATGGCTACACCTTC.

This clonotype appeared a few times. This chain joins TRBV15 and TRBJ2-7; D is tentatively TRBD1 or TRBD2 (5 bases each). V lost 2 bases to trimming and J lost 1 base, with 15 bases between them. This CDR3 is 16 amino acids long. From germline, CDR1 is LNHNV and CDR2 YYDKDF (reference sequence). The CDR3 loop is CATSRSPRDGSYEQYF. The CDR3 nucleotides read TGTGCCACCAGCAGATCCCCAAGGGACGGATCCTACGAGCAGTACTTC. Complete variable domain (other parts from reference TRBV15 and TRBJ2-7): DAMVIQNPRYQVTQFGKPVTLSCSQTLNHNVMYWYQQKSSQAPKLLFHYYDKDFNNEADTPDNFQSRRPNTSFCFLDIRSPGLGDTAMYLCATSRSPRDGSYEQYFGPGTRLTVT.

The CDR3 DNA is TGTGCCAGCAGTCCTACCCGGGGATCTGTGGGAAATGAGCAGTTCTTC. Protein: CASSPTRGSVGNEQFF. The chain recombines TRBV28 with TRBJ2-1; D is perhaps TRBD2 (5 bases). Germline V lookup: CDR1 MDHEN, CDR2 SYDVKM. This CDR3 region has 16 residues. With 5 bases removed from V and 7 bases from J, the gap between germline ends came to 21 bases.

The chain combines TRBV7-6 with TRBJ1-2, with D possibly being TRBD1 (6 bases). Per germline, CDR1 SGHVS and CDR2 FNYEAQ. V shed 5 bases and J shed 2 bases, with 12 bases lying between them. This CDR3 is built from 14 residues. CDR3 bases: TGTGCCAGCAGCCTAAAAGGACAGAACTATGGCTACACCTTC. This encodes CASSLKGQNYGYTF.

V usage is TRBV5-1 and J usage is TRBJ2-1; D assignment may be TRBD1 or TRBD2 (6 bases each). The germline V gene has CDR1 SGHRS and CDR2 YFSETQ. The CDR3 is 15 residues long. V was cut by 7 bases and J by 5 bases, with 19 bases left in between. CDR3 nucleotide sequence: TGCGCCAGCCGCCCCCGGGGGCGACAGCACAATGAGCAGTTCTTC. The encoded protein is CASRPRGRQHNEQFF.

This chain connects TRBV7-2 to TRBJ1-2, with D unclear. Germline lookup yields CDR1 SGHTA and CDR2 FQGNSA. The CDR3 is made up of 12 amino acids. V was shortened by 3 bases and J by 9 bases, with 11 bases between the two germline ends. CDR3 region: CASSLSENSYTF. CDR3 in DNA: TGTGCCAGCAGCTTGAGCGAGAATAGCTACACCTTC.